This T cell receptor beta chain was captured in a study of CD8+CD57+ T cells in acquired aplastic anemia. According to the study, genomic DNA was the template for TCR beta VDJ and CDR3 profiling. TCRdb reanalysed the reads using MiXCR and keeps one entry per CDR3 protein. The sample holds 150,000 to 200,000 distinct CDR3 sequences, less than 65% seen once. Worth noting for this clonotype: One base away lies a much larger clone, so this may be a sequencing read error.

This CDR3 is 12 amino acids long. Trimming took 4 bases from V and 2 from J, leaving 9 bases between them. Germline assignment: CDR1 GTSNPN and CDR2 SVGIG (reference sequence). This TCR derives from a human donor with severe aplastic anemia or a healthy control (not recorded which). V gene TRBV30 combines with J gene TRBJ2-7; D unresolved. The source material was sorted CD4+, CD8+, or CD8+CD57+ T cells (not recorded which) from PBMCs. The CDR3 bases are TGTGCCTGGAACCAGATTCCCTACGAGCAGTACTTC. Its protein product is CAWNQIPYEQYF.